These T cell receptor beta chains were read from a single sample in a study of blood T cell repertoires in COVID-19. The repertoire was sequenced with immunoSEQ multiplex PCR; TCRdb's copy has only in-frame clones and lacks some. The sample gives around 97,000 clones, around nine tenths of which show up once; roughly 3.5% is in the top ten. Sequencing was done on a sample of peripheral blood. These receptors originate from a human donor in a cohort sampled during active COVID-19. CDR3s include the opening cysteine and the closing phenylalanine or tryptophan. Fields, in order: J gene, D gene, clone size, V gene, CDR3 DNA, CDR3 protein. D genes are given only for firm matches. Where a row states a size, it is once, few, many or the class of an expanded clone; other rows omit it.

J: TRBJ2-5; D: TRBD1; size: NA; V: TRBV2; DNA: TGTGCCAGCAGTCCCGGGACAGGGCAAGAGACCCAGTACTTC; CDR3: CASSPGTGQETQYF
J: TRBJ2-2; D: NA; size: NA; V: TRBV7-7; DNA: TGTGCTAGCAGCTCTCGACAGGACACCGGGGAGCTGTTTTTT; CDR3: CASSSRQDTGELFF
J: TRBJ2-5; D: TRBD1; size: NA; V: TRBV11-3; DNA: TGTGCCAGCAGCTTAGCCCCCGGTGGAACAGGGGGAGAGACCCAGTACTTC; CDR3: CASSLAPGGTGGETQYF
J: TRBJ2-3; D: TRBD2; size: NA; V: TRBV18; DNA: TGTGCCAGCTCACCCCAGCGGGGGGGCCCTGATACGCAGTATTTT; CDR3: CASSPQRGGPDTQYF
J: TRBJ1-2; D: NA; size: NA; V: TRBV20-1; DNA: TGCAGTGCTAGAGATCAGTACGGCTACACCTTC; CDR3: CSARDQYGYTF
J: TRBJ1-5; D: NA; size: NA; V: TRBV18; DNA: TGTGCCAGCTCACCATTAGGGGGGGACCAGCCCCAGCATTTT; CDR3: CASSPLGGDQPQHF
J: TRBJ2-5; D: TRBD2; size: NA; V: TRBV4-1; DNA: TGCGCCAGCAGCCAAGCCCTGGCCGGGACTAGCGGGGGAACGCAAGAGACCCAGTACTTC; CDR3: CASSQALAGTSGGTQETQYF
J: TRBJ2-7; D: NA; size: few; V: TRBV3-1/TRBV3-2; DNA: TGTGCCAGCAGCCAAGATGCCCAGATATACTTC; CDR3: CASSQDAQIYF
J: TRBJ1-6; D: TRBD1; size: NA; V: TRBV4-2; DNA: TGTGCCAGCAGCCAGGATTTACAGGGGAGCTCCTATAATTCACCCCTCCACTTT; CDR3: CASSQDLQGSSYNSPLHF
J: TRBJ1-5; D: NA; size: NA; V: TRBV15; DNA: TGTGCCACCAGCAGAGCCAGGGTCGGCAATCAGCCCCAGCATTTT; CDR3: CATSRARVGNQPQHF
J: TRBJ1-5; D: TRBD1; size: NA; V: TRBV5-5; DNA: TGTGCCAGCAGCGGGACAGGGGAGGGCCAGCCCCAGCATTTT; CDR3: CASSGTGEGQPQHF
J: TRBJ1-1; D: NA; size: NA; V: TRBV4-1; DNA: TGCGCCAGCAGCCTCTATGCCCACACTGAAGCTTTCTTT; CDR3: CASSLYAHTEAFF
J: TRBJ1-1; D: NA; size: NA; V: TRBV5-1; DNA: TGCGCCAGCAGCTTGGAGCAGGGCCAGGACGAAGCTTTCTTT; CDR3: CASSLEQGQDEAFF
J: TRBJ2-2; D: NA; size: NA; V: TRBV11-2; DNA: TGTGCCAGCAGCTCCTCGAACACCGGGGAGCTGTTTTTT; CDR3: CASSSSNTGELFF
J: TRBJ1-2; D: NA; size: NA; V: TRBV25-1; DNA: TGTGCGAGCAGTCCCCGACGGGGGGTTCGAGGCTACACCTTC; CDR3: CASSPRRGVRGYTF
J: TRBJ2-1; D: TRBD2; size: NA; V: TRBV7-3; DNA: TGTGCCAGCAGCTTAGATTTGACTAGCGGGTACAATGAGCAGTTCTTC; CDR3: CASSLDLTSGYNEQFF
J: TRBJ2-1; D: NA; size: once; V: TRBV13; DNA: TGTGCCAGCAGCCCCAGGAGGGGCTATGAGCAGTTCTTC; CDR3: CASSPRRGYEQFF
J: TRBJ2-2; D: TRBD2; size: NA; V: TRBV5-4; DNA: TGTGCCAGTAACCCGGGCGGGGGGATCCCCGGGGAGCTGTTTTTT; CDR3: CASNPGGGIPGELFF
J: TRBJ2-3; D: TRBD1; size: NA; V: TRBV19; DNA: TGTGCCAGTAGTATAGGCGGACAGGTTAGCACAGATACGCAGTATTTT; CDR3: CASSIGGQVSTDTQYF
J: TRBJ2-1; D: TRBD2; size: NA; V: TRBV28; DNA: TGTGCCAGCCAGAGCGGGGGGGCCCCAAAAGAGCAGTTCTTC; CDR3: CASQSGGAPKEQFF
J: TRBJ2-5; D: TRBD2; size: NA; V: TRBV7-9; DNA: TGTGCCAGCAGCCTGGGGGGACTAGCGGGCCGAGAGACCCAGTACTTC; CDR3: CASSLGGLAGRETQYF
J: TRBJ2-5; D: NA; size: NA; V: TRBV5-1; DNA: TGCGCCAGCACCGGAGGGCGCCTCGGTGAGACCCAGTACTTC; CDR3: CASTGGRLGETQYF
J: TRBJ2-1; D: NA; size: NA; V: TRBV9; DNA: TGTGCCAGCAGCGTCTCGGAGTTGGAGCAGTTCTTC; CDR3: CASSVSELEQFF
J: TRBJ2-7; D: TRBD2; size: NA; V: TRBV28; DNA: TGTGCCAGCAGTGTTAGCGGGAGGATCATCTACGAGCAGTACTTC; CDR3: CASSVSGRIIYEQYF
J: TRBJ2-7; D: TRBD1; size: NA; V: TRBV11-3; DNA: TGTGCCAGCAGCCCCCGCGGACAGGGAGAATACGAGCAGTACTTC; CDR3: CASSPRGQGEYEQYF
J: TRBJ1-2; D: NA; size: NA; V: TRBV9; DNA: TGTGCCAGCAGTGCCGGTCCCGACTATGGCTACACCTTC; CDR3: CASSAGPDYGYTF
J: TRBJ2-7; D: NA; size: NA; V: TRBV19; DNA: TGTGCCAGTAACTCGGGACCGGGGGACGAGCAGTACTTC; CDR3: CASNSGPGDEQYF
J: TRBJ2-2; D: TRBD1; size: once; V: TRBV7-6; DNA: TGTGCCAGCAGCTCGACAGGGGAATTGACCGGGGAGCTGTTTTTT; CDR3: CASSSTGELTGELFF
J: TRBJ2-1; D: TRBD1; size: NA; V: TRBV19; DNA: TGTGCCAGTACGGACAGGGGAAGCTCCTACAATGAGCAGTTCTTC; CDR3: CASTDRGSSYNEQFF